The present T cell receptor (beta chain) was sequenced within a study of Tregs in tolerant kidney transplant recipients. Study-wide results and caveats: Donor-specific Treg expansion exceeded global Treg expansion in tolerant patients, suggesting antigen drive. Some patients' samples used different primers over time, so nucleotide sequences weren't comparable. Few patients were studied, so findings need validation in larger groups.

CDR1 SGHRS and CDR2 YFSETQ come from the germline V gene. V lost 3 bases, J lost 0 bases, and 13 bases stayed unmatched. The length of the CDR3 is 19 residues. This table comes from immunoSEQ multiplex PCR, and its TCRdb copy is limited to in-frame clones, with some not included. Among approximately 60,000 clones listed, 70% to 90% were seen once. Mixed chimerism was transient after nonmyeloablative marrow transplants from related graft donors. Unstimulated Tregs (CD4+CD25+CD127-) and CD4+CD25- non-Tregs were sorted from PBMCs. Worth noting for this clone: Its antigen is currently unknown.

The input for sequencing was CD4+ T cells from blood (PBMCs), taken 6 months after the transplant. The V gene is TRBV5-1, the J gene TRBJ2-1; 9 bases match TRBD2. The receptor's source is a human patient who received a combined kidney and bone marrow transplant. A subset of T cells may come from the graft donor. The chain's CDR3 is CASSSKTAGGGGSYNEQFF. In DNA, the CDR3 is TGCGCCAGCAGCTCAAAAACAGCGGGAGGAGGAGGCTCCTACAATGAGCAGTTCTTC.